Listed below are T cell receptor beta chains from one sample, sequenced in a study of shared clonotypes between healthy human individuals. Produced via immunoSEQ multiplex PCR; TCRdb's table is partial and in-frame only. The sample holds about 1.1 million clones, 75% to 80% seen once. The sequenced material came from memory CD4+ T cells from PBMCs. The receptors derive from a man aged 18-30 years in good health. Some clones in this sample may be carry-over from other donors' samples. CDR3s include the opening cysteine and the closing phenylalanine or tryptophan. D genes are given only for firm matches. Clone size is not always given. Where it is, it says once, few, many or a class for expanded clones.

>NA|TRBV28|TRBJ2-1|NA|18
CASSFNPKESSSYNEQFF
TGTGCCAGCAGTTTCAACCCGAAGGAAAGCAGCTCCTACAATGAGCAGTTCTTC
>NA|TRBV19|TRBJ1-5|NA|14
CASSVHAGYQPQHF
TGTGCCAGTAGTGTTCACGCAGGGTATCAGCCCCAGCATTTT
>NA|TRBV6-5|TRBJ1-4|NA|14
CASSRQSTNEKLFF
TGTGCCAGCAGTCGACAGTCAACTAATGAAAAACTGTTTTTT
>TRBD2|TRBV28|TRBJ2-5|NA|15
CASSPGGLRQETQYF
TGTGCCAGCAGCCCGGGGGGACTCCGGCAAGAGACCCAGTACTTC
>NA|TRBV4-3|TRBJ2-7|NA|16
CASSQDLGHRGGEQYF
TGCGCCAGCAGCCAAGATCTTGGGCACAGGGGAGGGGAGCAGTACTTC
>TRBD1|TRBV28|TRBJ1-2|NA|15
CASSRVGTGRNGYTF
TGTGCCAGCAGTCGAGTTGGGACAGGGAGAAATGGCTACACCTTC
>TRBD2|TRBV12-5|TRBJ2-1|once|15
CASGLGLAGYNEQFF
TGTGCTAGTGGTTTGGGACTAGCGGGCTACAATGAGCAGTTCTTC
>TRBD2|TRBV28|TRBJ2-1|NA|15
CASSLNPGGLNEQFF
TGTGCCAGCAGTTTAAACCCGGGAGGGTTAAATGAGCAGTTCTTC
>NA|TRBV18|TRBJ2-6|NA|15
CASSRQATGANVLTF
TGTGCCAGCTCACGACAAGCCACTGGGGCCAACGTCCTGACTTTC
>NA|TRBV14|TRBJ2-1|NA|15
CASSQGLTYYNEQFF
TGTGCCAGCAGCCAGGGCCTCACCTACTACAATGAGCAGTTCTTC
>NA|TRBV27|TRBJ1-1|NA|14
CASSLSRENTEAFF
TGTGCCAGCAGTTTATCGAGAGAGAACACTGAAGCTTTCTTT
>TRBD1|TRBV6-5|TRBJ1-2|NA|14
CASSALSGGYGYTF
TGTGCCAGCAGTGCACTCTCAGGGGGCTATGGCTACACCTTC
>TRBD1|TRBV7-8|TRBJ1-2|NA|14
CASSLGQGNYGYTF
TGTGCCAGCAGCCTGGGACAGGGAAACTATGGCTACACCTTC
>NA|TRBV11-2|TRBJ1-4|NA|15
CASSSRAGVNEKLFF
TGTGCCAGCAGCTCCCGGGCAGGGGTTAATGAAAAACTGTTTTTT
>NA|TRBV7-9|TRBJ2-1|NA|16
CASSPPGQGLANEQFF
TGTGCCAGCAGCCCACCGGGGCAGGGCCTCGCCAATGAGCAGTTCTTC
>NA|TRBV4-3|TRBJ1-2|NA|14
CASSQTATNYGYTF
TGCGCCAGCAGCCAAACAGCCACTAACTATGGCTACACCTTC
>TRBD1|TRBV2|TRBJ2-7|NA|12
CASRQGVYEQYF
TGTGCCAGCAGACAGGGGGTCTACGAGCAGTACTTC
>NA|TRBV7-7|TRBJ2-3|NA|12
CASSPRVGEEYF
TGTGCCAGCAGCCCCCGTGTGGGGGAGGAGTATTTT
>TRBD1|TRBV25-1|TRBJ2-7|NA|12
CASRDRGSGMDF
TGTGCCAGCCGGGACAGGGGAAGTGGAATGGACTTC
>TRBD2|TRBV9|TRBJ2-1|NA|14
CASSVVGLAFEQFF
TGTGCCAGCAGCGTAGTGGGACTAGCGTTCGAGCAGTTCTTC
>NA|TRBV4-2|TRBJ1-2|few|15
CASSTQEGGADGYTF
TGTGCCAGCAGCACACAAGAGGGGGGGGCGGATGGCTACACCTTC
>TRBD1|TRBV27|TRBJ2-2|NA|15
CASSLGQGHTGELFF
TGTGCCAGCAGTTTAGGACAGGGTCACACCGGGGAGCTGTTTTTT
>TRBD1|TRBV18|TRBJ1-6|few|13
CASSQGQGSPLHF
TGTGCCAGCTCACAGGGACAGGGCTCACCCCTCCACTTT
>TRBD2|TRBV2|TRBJ2-1|NA|13
CASQGRGYNEQFF
TGTGCCTCCCAAGGGAGGGGTTACAATGAGCAGTTCTTC
>NA|TRBV5-1|TRBJ2-3|NA|13
CASKREVTDTQYF
TGCGCCAGCAAGAGGGAGGTCACAGATACGCAGTATTTT
>TRBD2|TRBV18|TRBJ2-1|NA|17
CASSPRTSGGSLNEQFF
TGTGCCAGCTCACCACGGACTAGCGGGGGATCGCTCAATGAGCAGTTCTTC
>TRBD2|TRBV7-2|TRBJ2-1|NA|14
CASSLLRLAGDQFF
TGTGCCAGCAGCTTATTAAGGCTAGCGGGAGATCAGTTCTTC
>NA|TRBV28|TRBJ1-2|NA|13
CASALYLNYGYTF
TGTGCCAGCGCACTGTATTTAAACTATGGCTACACCTTC
>TRBD1|TRBV6-1|TRBJ2-2|NA|15
CASSVQQGSAGELFF
TGTGCCAGCAGTGTCCAACAGGGGTCGGCCGGGGAGCTGTTTTTT
>TRBD1|TRBV5-1|TRBJ1-1|NA|15
CASSLGDSSDTEAFF
TGCGCCAGCAGCTTGGGGGACAGTTCTGACACTGAAGCTTTCTTT
>TRBD1|TRBV6-1|TRBJ2-5|NA|13
CASSQDREETQYF
TGTGCCAGCAGCCAGGACAGGGAAGAGACCCAGTACTTC
>NA|TRBV9|TRBJ2-3|NA|14
CASSPHRETDTQYF
TGTGCCAGCAGCCCTCACCGGGAGACAGATACGCAGTATTTT
>NA|TRBV25-1|TRBJ1-6|NA|14
CASSEYLNNSPLHF
TGTGCCAGCAGTGAATATCTTAATAATTCACCCCTCCACTTT
>NA|TRBV2|TRBJ2-3|NA|11
CASQFADTQYF
TGTGCCAGCCAGTTCGCAGATACGCAGTATTTT
>NA|TRBV5-1|TRBJ2-7|NA|11
CASSLAGEQYF
TGCGCCAGCAGCTTGGCGGGGGAGCAGTACTTC
>TRBD1|TRBV30|TRBJ2-7|NA|12
CAWSAGGYEQYF
TGTGCCTGGAGTGCAGGGGGTTACGAGCAGTACTTC
>TRBD1|TRBV5-1|TRBJ2-7|NA|14
CASSQGQAYVEQYF
TGCGCCAGCAGCCAGGGACAGGCCTACGTCGAGCAGTACTTC
>NA|TRBV4-1|TRBJ1-2|NA|15
CASSQPGQGVYGYTF
TGCGCCAGCAGCCAACCGGGCCAGGGAGTCTATGGCTACACCTTC
>TRBD1|TRBV13|TRBJ2-2|NA|14
CASSYDRGTGELFF
TGTGCCAGCAGCTACGACAGGGGGACCGGGGAGCTGTTTTTT
>NA|TRBV7-9|TRBJ1-5|NA|14
CASSPVYSNQPQHF
TGTGCCAGCAGCCCGGTGTATAGCAATCAGCCCCAGCATTTT
>TRBD1|TRBV28|TRBJ2-7|NA|16
CASSRRLTDRGNEQYF
TGTGCCAGCAGCCGGCGACTTACGGACAGGGGAAACGAGCAGTACTTC
>NA|TRBV5-1|TRBJ2-2|once|15
CASSPRGGGPGELFF
TGCGCCAGCAGCCCCCGCGGGGGCGGTCCCGGGGAGCTGTTTTTT
>NA|TRBV2|TRBJ2-7|NA|12
CASSAGLPGPRF
TGTGCCAGCAGTGCGGGGCTTCCTGGGCCACGATTC
>NA|TRBV4-2|TRBJ2-3|few|16
CASSQDGVGSTDTQYF
TGTGCCAGCAGCCAAGATGGGGTTGGGAGCACAGATACGCAGTATTTT
>NA|TRBV11-2|TRBJ2-2|NA|14
CASSLLANTGELFF
TGTGCCAGCAGCTTACTAGCGAACACCGGGGAGCTGTTTTTT
>NA|TRBV5-6|TRBJ2-6|NA|13
CASSLNGANVLTF
TGTGCCAGCAGCTTGAACGGGGCCAACGTCCTGACTTTC
>NA|TRBV5-1|TRBJ1-4|NA|15
CASSLSSQGSEKLFF
TGCGCCAGCAGCTTGTCGAGTCAGGGGTCTGAAAAACTGTTTTTT
>NA|TRBV28|TRBJ1-2|NA|12
CASSLSGYGYTF
TGTGCCAGCAGTTTATCCGGCTATGGCTACACCTTC
>NA|TRBV23-1|TRBJ2-4|NA|16
CASRWGDRFDKNIQYF
TGCGCCAGCAGATGGGGTGACAGGTTCGACAAAAACATTCAGTACTTC
>NA|TRBV6-1|TRBJ1-1|NA|15
CASSEATVGNTEAFF
TGTGCCAGCAGTGAAGCGACAGTTGGGAACACTGAAGCTTTCTTT
>TRBD1|TRBV28|TRBJ1-4|NA|15
CASSPPGQGGEKLFF
TGTGCCAGCAGTCCGCCGGGACAGGGAGGTGAAAAACTGTTTTTT
>NA|TRBV15|TRBJ2-7|NA|16
CATSNLDRGGRYEQYF
TGTGCCACCAGCAACCTCGACAGAGGGGGTCGGTACGAGCAGTACTTC
>TRBD2|TRBV7-2|TRBJ2-1|NA|14
CASSLPGLAGWQFF
TGTGCCAGCAGCTTACCCGGACTAGCGGGATGGCAGTTCTTC
>NA|TRBV7-2|TRBJ2-2|NA|15
CASSWGTGLPGELFF
TGTGCCAGCAGCTGGGGCACGGGTTTACCCGGGGAGCTGTTTTTT
>TRBD1|TRBV28|TRBJ1-4|NA|15
CASRLEDRANEKLFF
TGTGCCAGCAGGTTAGAAGACAGGGCTAATGAAAAACTGTTTTTT
>NA|TRBV5-1|TRBJ2-2|NA|13
CASSLEGAGELFF
TGCGCCAGCAGCTTGGAAGGGGCCGGGGAGCTGTTTTTT
>NA|TRBV6-5|TRBJ1-2|NA|15
CASSSPPSGDYGYTF
TGTGCCAGCAGTTCCCCCCCATCCGGGGACTATGGCTACACCTTC
>TRBD1|TRBV28|TRBJ1-4|NA|15
CASRSWDRDPEKLFF
TGTGCCAGCAGATCCTGGGACAGGGATCCTGAAAAACTGTTTTTT
>TRBD1|TRBV2|TRBJ1-5|few|16
CASSYRGGQVRQPQHF
TGTGCCAGCAGCTACCGCGGGGGACAGGTCCGCCAGCCCCAGCATTTT
>TRBD1|TRBV2|TRBJ1-2|once|14
CASTTEQGARGYTF
TGTGCCAGCACTACCGAACAGGGGGCGCGTGGCTACACCTTC